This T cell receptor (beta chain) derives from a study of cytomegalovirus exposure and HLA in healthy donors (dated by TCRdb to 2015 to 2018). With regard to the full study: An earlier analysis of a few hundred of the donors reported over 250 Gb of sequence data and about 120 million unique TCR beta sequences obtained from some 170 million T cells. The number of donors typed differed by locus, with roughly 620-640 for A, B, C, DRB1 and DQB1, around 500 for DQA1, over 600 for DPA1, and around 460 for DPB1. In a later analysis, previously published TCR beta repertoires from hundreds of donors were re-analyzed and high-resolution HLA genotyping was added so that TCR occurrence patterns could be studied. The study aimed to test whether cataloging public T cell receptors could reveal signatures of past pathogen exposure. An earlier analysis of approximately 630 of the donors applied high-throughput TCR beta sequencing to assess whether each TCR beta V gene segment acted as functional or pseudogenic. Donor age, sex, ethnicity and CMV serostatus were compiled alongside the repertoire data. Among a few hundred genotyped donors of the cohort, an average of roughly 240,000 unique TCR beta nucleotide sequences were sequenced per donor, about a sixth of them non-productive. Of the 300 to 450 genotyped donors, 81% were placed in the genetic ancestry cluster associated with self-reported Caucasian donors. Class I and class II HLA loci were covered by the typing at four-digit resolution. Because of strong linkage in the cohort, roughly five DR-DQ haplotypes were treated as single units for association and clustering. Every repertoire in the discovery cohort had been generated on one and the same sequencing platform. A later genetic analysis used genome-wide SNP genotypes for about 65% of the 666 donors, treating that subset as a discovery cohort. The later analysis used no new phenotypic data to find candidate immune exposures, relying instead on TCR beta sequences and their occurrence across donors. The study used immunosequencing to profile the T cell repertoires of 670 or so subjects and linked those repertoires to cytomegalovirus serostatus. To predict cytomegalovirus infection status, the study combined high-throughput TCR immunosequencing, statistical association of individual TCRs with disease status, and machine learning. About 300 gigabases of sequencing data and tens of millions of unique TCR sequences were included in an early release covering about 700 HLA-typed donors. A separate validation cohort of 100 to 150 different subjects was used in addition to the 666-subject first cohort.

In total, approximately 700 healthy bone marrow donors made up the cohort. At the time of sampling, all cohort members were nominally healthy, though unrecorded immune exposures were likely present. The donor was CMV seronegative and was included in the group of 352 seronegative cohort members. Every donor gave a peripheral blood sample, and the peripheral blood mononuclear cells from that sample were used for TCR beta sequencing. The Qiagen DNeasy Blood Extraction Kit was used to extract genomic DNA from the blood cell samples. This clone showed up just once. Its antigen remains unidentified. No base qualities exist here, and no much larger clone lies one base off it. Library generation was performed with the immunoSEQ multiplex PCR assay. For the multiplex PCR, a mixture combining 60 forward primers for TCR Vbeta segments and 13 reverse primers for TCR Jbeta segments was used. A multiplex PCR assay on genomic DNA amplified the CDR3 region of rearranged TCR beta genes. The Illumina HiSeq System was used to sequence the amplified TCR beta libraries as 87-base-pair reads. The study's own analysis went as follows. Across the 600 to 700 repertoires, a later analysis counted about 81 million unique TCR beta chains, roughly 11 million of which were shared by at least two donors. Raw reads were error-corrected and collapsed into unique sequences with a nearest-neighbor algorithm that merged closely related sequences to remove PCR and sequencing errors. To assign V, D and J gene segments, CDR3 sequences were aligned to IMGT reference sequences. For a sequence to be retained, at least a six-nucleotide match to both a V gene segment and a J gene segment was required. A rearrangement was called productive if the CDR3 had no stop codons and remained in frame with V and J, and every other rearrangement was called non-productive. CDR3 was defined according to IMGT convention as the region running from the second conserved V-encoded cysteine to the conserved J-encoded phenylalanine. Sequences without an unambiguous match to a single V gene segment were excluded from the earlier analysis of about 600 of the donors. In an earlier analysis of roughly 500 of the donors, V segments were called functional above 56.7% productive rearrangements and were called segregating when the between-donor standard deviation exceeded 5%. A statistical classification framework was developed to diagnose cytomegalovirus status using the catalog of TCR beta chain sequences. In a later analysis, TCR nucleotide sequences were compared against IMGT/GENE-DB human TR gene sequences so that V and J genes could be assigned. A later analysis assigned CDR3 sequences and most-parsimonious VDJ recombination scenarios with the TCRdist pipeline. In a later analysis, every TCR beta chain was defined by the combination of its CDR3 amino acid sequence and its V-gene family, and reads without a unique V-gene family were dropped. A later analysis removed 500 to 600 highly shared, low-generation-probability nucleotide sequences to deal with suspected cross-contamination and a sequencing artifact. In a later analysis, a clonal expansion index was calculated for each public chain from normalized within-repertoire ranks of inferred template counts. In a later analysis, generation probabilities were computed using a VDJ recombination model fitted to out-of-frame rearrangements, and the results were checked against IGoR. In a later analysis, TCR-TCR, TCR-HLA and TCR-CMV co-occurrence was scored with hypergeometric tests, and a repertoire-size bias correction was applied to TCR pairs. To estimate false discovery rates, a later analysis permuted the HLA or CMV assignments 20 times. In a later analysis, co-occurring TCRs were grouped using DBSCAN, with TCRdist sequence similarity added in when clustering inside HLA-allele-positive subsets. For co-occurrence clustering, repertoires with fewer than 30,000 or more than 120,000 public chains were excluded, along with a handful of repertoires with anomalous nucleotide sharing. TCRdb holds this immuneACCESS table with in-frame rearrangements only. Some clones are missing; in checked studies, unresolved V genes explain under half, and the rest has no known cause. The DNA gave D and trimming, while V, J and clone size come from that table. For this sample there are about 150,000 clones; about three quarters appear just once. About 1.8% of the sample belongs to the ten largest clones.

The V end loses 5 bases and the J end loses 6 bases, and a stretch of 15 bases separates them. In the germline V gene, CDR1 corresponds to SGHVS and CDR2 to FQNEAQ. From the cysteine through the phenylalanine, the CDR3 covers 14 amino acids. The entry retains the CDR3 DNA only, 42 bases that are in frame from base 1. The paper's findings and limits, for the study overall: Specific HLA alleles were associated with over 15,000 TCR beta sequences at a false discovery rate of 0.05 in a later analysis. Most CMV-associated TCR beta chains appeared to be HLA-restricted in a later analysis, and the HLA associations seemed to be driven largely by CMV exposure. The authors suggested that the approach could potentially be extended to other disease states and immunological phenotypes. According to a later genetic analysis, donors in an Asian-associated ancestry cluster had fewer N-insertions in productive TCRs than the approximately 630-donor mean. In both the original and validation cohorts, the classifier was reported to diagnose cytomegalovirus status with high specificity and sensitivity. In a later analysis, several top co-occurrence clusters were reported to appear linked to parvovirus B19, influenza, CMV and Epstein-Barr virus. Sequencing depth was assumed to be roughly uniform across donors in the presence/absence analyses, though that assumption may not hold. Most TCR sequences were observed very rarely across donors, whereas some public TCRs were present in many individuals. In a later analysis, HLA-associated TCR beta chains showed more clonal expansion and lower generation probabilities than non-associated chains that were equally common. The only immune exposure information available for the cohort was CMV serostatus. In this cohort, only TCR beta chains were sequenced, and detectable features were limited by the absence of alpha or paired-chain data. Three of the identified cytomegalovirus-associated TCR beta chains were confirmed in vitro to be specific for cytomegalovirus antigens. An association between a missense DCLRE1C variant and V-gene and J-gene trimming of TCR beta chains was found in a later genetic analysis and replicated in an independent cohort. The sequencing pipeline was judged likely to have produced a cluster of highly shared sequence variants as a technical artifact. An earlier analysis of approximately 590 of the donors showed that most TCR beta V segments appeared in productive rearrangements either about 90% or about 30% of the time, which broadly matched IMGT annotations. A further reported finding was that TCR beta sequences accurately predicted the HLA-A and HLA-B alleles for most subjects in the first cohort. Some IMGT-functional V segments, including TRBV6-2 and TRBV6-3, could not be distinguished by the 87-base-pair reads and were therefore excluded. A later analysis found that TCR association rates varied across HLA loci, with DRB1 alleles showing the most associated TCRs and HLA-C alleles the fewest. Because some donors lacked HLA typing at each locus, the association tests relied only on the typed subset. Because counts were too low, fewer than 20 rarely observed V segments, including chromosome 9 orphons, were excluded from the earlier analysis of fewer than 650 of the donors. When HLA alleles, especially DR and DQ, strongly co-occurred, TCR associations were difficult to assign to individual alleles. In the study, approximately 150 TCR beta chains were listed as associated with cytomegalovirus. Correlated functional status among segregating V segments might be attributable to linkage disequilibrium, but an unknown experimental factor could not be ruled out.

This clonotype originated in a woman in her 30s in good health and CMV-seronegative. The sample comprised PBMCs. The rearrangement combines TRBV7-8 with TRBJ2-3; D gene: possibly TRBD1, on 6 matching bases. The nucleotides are TGTGCCAGCAGCCATGGGGGACAAGTCGATACGCAGTATTTT. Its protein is CASSHGGQVDTQYF.